Presented here are 14 T cell receptor beta chains from one specimen sequenced in a study of CD8+CD57+ T cells in acquired aplastic anemia. The template used for profiling TCR beta VDJ and CDR3 was genomic DNA. A single record per CDR3 protein comes from TCRdb applying MiXCR to the reads. The data show approximately 170,000 distinct CDR3 sequences, approximately 50% seen once. Sequencing used sorted CD4+, CD8+, or CD8+CD57+ T cells (not recorded which) from PBMCs. These receptors all stem from a human donor in good health, serving as a control.

This chain joins TRBV29-1 and TRBJ1-2; TRBD1 might be the D (6 bases). CDR1 SQVTM and CDR2 ANQGSEA come from the germline V gene. The V end was cut by 7 bases, the J end by 2 bases, with 14 bases between. The CDR3 is 13 amino acids. The CDR3 nucleotides are TGCAGCGCCCTAGACAGGTTAAACTATGGCTACACCTTC. It is translated as CSALDRLNYGYTF. Together with reference TRBV29-1 and TRBJ1-2, the CDR3 gives the full variable domain: SAVISQKPSRDICQRGTSLTIQCQVDSQVTMMFWYRQQPGQSLTLIATANQGSEATYESGFVIDKFPISRPNLTFSTLTVSNMSPEDSSIYLCSALDRLNYGYTFGSGTRLTVV.

This clonotype was found many times. The V gene is TRBV5-6, the J gene TRBJ1-4, with D maybe TRBD1 (6 bases). Germline V CDR1 and CDR2: SGHDT, YYEEEE. The CDR3 covers 15 residues. V was clipped by 2 bases and J by 4 bases, with 12 bases between them. In DNA form, the CDR3 reads TGTGCCAGCAGCTTAGGGACACTCGTTAATGAAAAACTGTTTTTT. Its translation: CASSLGTLVNEKLFF.

For the CDR3, the DNA is TGTGCCAGCACCGACTCCCGGGACAGGAGTTCACCCCTCCACTTT. Amino acid sequence: CASTDSRDRSSPLHF. V and J are TRBV25-1 and TRBJ1-6; 8 nucleotides align to TRBD1. With 7 bases clipped from V and 9 bases from J, the junction kept 11 bases outside the gene matches. The CDR3 spans 15 residues. CDR1 is MGHDK and CDR2 is SYGVNS in the germline V gene.

This clonotype was detected many times. This chain links TRBV19 with TRBJ1-1; TRBD1 might be the D (6 bases). The V end was cut by 3 bases, the J end by 0 bases, with 11 bases between. The CDR3 contains 15 residues. From germline, CDR1 is LNHDA and CDR2 SQIVND (reference sequence). CDR3 region: CASSMSDRLNTEAFF. The CDR3 nucleotides read TGTGCCAGTAGTATGTCAGACAGGCTGAACACTGAAGCTTTCTTT.

This clonotype was found once. This rearrangement joins TRBV13 to TRBJ2-3; a possible D gene is TRBD2 (5 bases). V was trimmed by 6 bases and J by 3 bases, leaving 10 bases between them. CDR1 and CDR2 (germline): PRHDT, FYEKMQ (reference sequence). CDR3 size: 13 residues. CDR3 sequence: CASRGRGTDTQYF. CDR3 bases: TGTGCCAGCAGAGGGAGAGGTACAGATACGCAGTATTTT.

This clonotype was counted ten times or more. V is TRBV10-3 and J is TRBJ1-2, with D unclear. The CDR3 totals 11 residues. V lost 10 bases to trimming and J lost 8 bases, with 14 bases between them. The germline V gene encodes CDR1 ENHRY and CDR2 SYGVKD. The CDR3 DNA is TGTGCCACCACTGAGTTCGGAGGCTACACCTTC. Translation gives CATTEFGGYTF.

V usage is TRBV2 and J usage is TRBJ1-1; D unclear. CDR1 SNHLY and CDR2 FYNNEI come from the germline V gene. Trimming took 8 bases from V and 1 from J, leaving 11 bases between them. The CDR3 has 13 amino acids. CDR3 nucleotides: TGTGCCAGCCATCAGGCTGCGAACACTGAAGCTTTCTTT. Amino acid sequence: CASHQAANTEAFF.

The genes are TRBV2 and TRBJ1-5; D unresolved. The V gene lost 3 bases and the J gene lost 5 bases, with 11 bases spanning the gap. The CDR3 has 14 residues. Germline-derived CDR1 and CDR2 are SNHLY and FYNNEI. The CDR3 protein is CASSEVVDDQPQHF. The CDR3 nucleotides are TGTGCCAGCAGTGAGGTGGTTGACGATCAGCCCCAGCATTTT.

This clonotype has just a few counts. A much larger clone is a single base away; this may be a read error. The chain has TRBV7-8 and TRBJ1-5; tentative D call: TRBD1 (5 bases). Per the germline V gene, CDR1 is SGHVS and CDR2 is FQNEAQ. This CDR3 contains 15 residues. The CDR3 is CASRPQGNSNLPQHF. CDR3 nucleotide sequence: TGTGCCAGCAGACCTCAGGGAAATAGCAATCTGCCCCAGCATTTT.

The chain combines TRBV9 with TRBJ2-3; 8 positions match TRBD2. The germline CDR1 and CDR2 sequences are SGDLS and YYNGEE. J was trimmed by 1 base and V by 0 bases; bases with no gene match: 1. The CDR3 has 15 amino acids. CDR3 in amino acids: CASSVEAGGTDTQYF. The CDR3 DNA follows: TGTGCCAGCAGCGTAGAAGCGGGGGGCACAGATACGCAGTATTTT.

A remark on this clonotype: This may be a read error, as it is one base from a much larger clone. The J gene is TRBJ1-1, the V gene TRBV12-3 or TRBV12-4, with 9 bases identical to TRBD1. The CDR3 loop spans 13 amino acids. V shed 6 bases and J 7 bases; nucleotides not matched to a gene: 6. CDR3 amino acids: CASRGTGSGEAFF. The CDR3 bases are TGTGCCAGCAGAGGGACAGGGAGCGGTGAAGCTTTCTTT.

This clonotype came up many times. This rearrangement joins TRBV19 to TRBJ2-1, with 8 nucleotides matching TRBD2. Trimming took 1 base from V and 8 from J; bases not matched to a gene: 7. This CDR3 is 15 amino acids long. The germline gives CDR1 LNHDA, CDR2 SQIVND (reference sequence). CDR3 amino acids: CASSIVKGLEYEQFF. The CDR3 nucleotides are TGTGCCAGTAGTATAGTAAAGGGACTAGAGTATGAGCAGTTCTTC.

This clonotype was seen a single time. CDR3 nucleotides: TGTGCCAGCAGAAGGGTGGCGGGGGCCTACGAGCAGTACTTC. Amino acids: CASRRVAGAYEQYF. The chain links TRBV2 to TRBJ2-7, with 7 bases fitting TRBD2. Per germline, CDR1 SNHLY and CDR2 FYNNEI. V was clipped by 6 bases and J by 2 bases; unmatched bases: 7. The CDR3 is 14 amino acids.

This clonotype came up many times. The rearrangement joins TRBV9 to TRBJ1-2; tentatively, D is TRBD1 (6 bases). Per germline, CDR1 SGDLS and CDR2 YYNGEE. The V end was cut by 1 base, the J end by 3 bases, with 22 bases between. The CDR3 has 18 amino acids. CDR3 nucleotides: TGTGCCAGCAGCGTATCCCCCATTCCGGGGGGCGCAGACTATGGCTACACCTTC. Amino acid sequence: CASSVSPIPGGADYGYTF.